This is a list of T cell receptor beta chains from one sample in a study of control samples from healthy donors and cancer patients. Some clones are missing from TCRdb's copy, which holds only in-frame ones; the method was immunoSEQ multiplex PCR. The sample records 3,500 to 4,500 clones, about 72% being singletons. The sample was formalin-fixed, paraffin-embedded tissue. These TCRs come from a female donor with melanoma. The CDR3 runs from the conserved cysteine through the conserved F or W. The D gene is left open where the match is weak. The size entry is marked missing in some rows and otherwise reads once, few, many or a size class.

j_call v_call clone_size d_call cdr3_aa cdr3_nt
TRBJ2-1 TRBV19 . TRBD2 CASTPGLASYNEQFF TGTGCCAGTACCCCCGGACTAGCGTCATACAATGAGCAGTTCTTC
TRBJ2-5 TRBV30 . TRBD1 CAWGTDRVGETQYF TGTGCCTGGGGAACTGACAGGGTGGGAGAGACCCAGTACTTC
TRBJ1-1 TRBV9 few . CASLNTEAFF TGTGCCAGCCTTAACACTGAAGCTTTCTTT
TRBJ1-2 TRBV6-1 . . CASSDRAGYTF TGTGCCAGCAGTGACAGGGCTGGCTACACCTTC
TRBJ1-1 TRBV5-5 . TRBD1 CASRQGGYAFF TGTGCCAGCAGACAGGGGGGCTACGCTTTCTTT
TRBJ2-5 TRBV7-9 . . CASSLTQGPETQYF TGTGCCAGCAGCTTAACCCAGGGTCCAGAGACCCAGTACTTC
TRBJ1-1 TRBV6-2/TRBV6-3 few . CASSYSIPMEAFF TGTGCCAGCAGTTACTCGATACCAATGGAAGCTTTCTTT
TRBJ2-5 TRBV18 . . CASSPERKGRRETQYF TGTGCCAGCTCACCCGAGAGAAAGGGGCGAAGGGAGACCCAGTACTTC
TRBJ1-4 TRBV5-6 . TRBD1 CASSFGTGSEKLFF TGTGCCAGCAGCTTTGGGACAGGGAGTGAAAAACTGTTTTTT
TRBJ2-2 TRBV7-3 few TRBD1 CASSLIRGSGELFF TGTGCCAGCAGCTTAATCAGGGGGTCCGGGGAGCTGTTTTTT